The following is a TCR beta chain sequence with its context. The record originates from a study of blood T cell repertoires in COVID-19. Study-level information: Samples taken during acute and convalescent COVID-19 were collected in the United States, Italy and Spain. The analysed material was cDNA or gDNA that came from T cells, B-cell-depleted T cells, or PBMCs.

The trim removed 2 bases at V and 8 bases at J, leaving 9 bases unmatched. The CDR3 runs to 15 residues. The germline gives CDR1 LNHDA, CDR2 SQIVND (reference sequence). Per the study methods: How many nucleated cells were present was estimated from reference gene primer amplification. The method was immunoSEQ multiplex PCR; TCRdb's version includes in-frame clones alone and lacks a portion of them. V and J calls plus clone size are reproduced from that table; the DNA served to infer D and trimming. This sample carries about 210,000 clones, about 86% of them seen once, and the ten largest clones take roughly 7.6%.

This sequence originates from a woman in her 50s with acute or convalescent COVID-19. This rearrangement joins TRBV19 to TRBJ2-1, with 7 bases aligning to TRBD2. The sample taken for sequencing was peripheral blood. CDR3 in DNA: TGTGCCAGTAGTATATCATTTGGGGGGGTGTATGAGCAGTTCTTC. Translating it yields CASSISFGGVYEQFF. The full variable domain, rest sourced from reference TRBV19 and TRBJ2-1, is DGGITQSPKYLFRKEGQNVTLSCEQNLNHDAMYWYRQDPGQGLRLIYYSQIVNDFQKGDIAEGYSVSREKKESFPLTVTSAQKNPTAFYLCASSISFGGVYEQFFGPGTRLTVL.